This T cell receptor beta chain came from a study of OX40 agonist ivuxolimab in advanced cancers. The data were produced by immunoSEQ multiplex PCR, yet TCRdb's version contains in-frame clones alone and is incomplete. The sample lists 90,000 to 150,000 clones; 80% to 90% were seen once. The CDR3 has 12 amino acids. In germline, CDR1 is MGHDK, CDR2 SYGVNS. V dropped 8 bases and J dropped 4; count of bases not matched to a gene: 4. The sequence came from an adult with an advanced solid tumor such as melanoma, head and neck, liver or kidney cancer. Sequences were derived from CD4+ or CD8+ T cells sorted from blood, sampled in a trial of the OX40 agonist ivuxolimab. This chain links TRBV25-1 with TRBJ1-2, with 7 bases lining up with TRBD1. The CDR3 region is CASGGTVYGYTF. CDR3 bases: TGTGCCAGCGGGGGGACAGTCTATGGCTACACCTTC.